Listed here are 3 T cell receptor beta chains from one sample, sequenced in a study of T-cell memory formation after mild COVID-19. TCRdb re-called the 5' RACE reads with MiXCR, one entry per CDR3 protein. The table shows a few hundred thousand distinct CDR3 sequences, with roughly 20% occurring only once. The sequenced material came from PBMCs or a T cell subset sorted from them (not recorded which). Receptor source: an adult woman who had mild COVID-19 (a few samples of this study predate the infection). Cell type and time point are not known.

This clonotype has a handful of counts. The V and J genes are TRBV25-1 and TRBJ1-5, with D perhaps TRBD1 (5 bases). Deletions cut 4 bases from V and 6 bases from J, with 13 bases between. Germline assignment: CDR1 MGHDK and CDR2 SYGVNS. The CDR3 is 14 residues long. The CDR3 DNA reads TGTGCCAGCAGTGCCAGGGAAATGGGTCAGCCCCAGCATTTT. Amino acid sequence: CASSAREMGQPQHF.

This clonotype appeared a few times. This chain joins TRBV12-3 or TRBV12-4 and TRBJ1-6; TRBD1 might be the D (5 bases). V lost 3 bases and J lost 8, with 11 bases in between. CDR3 length equals 14 residues. The CDR3 DNA sequence: TGTGCCAGCAGTTTTCAGGGAGAATATTCACCCCTCCACTTT. Translated, it gives CASSFQGEYSPLHF.

The gene calls are TRBV4-2 and TRBJ2-6; weak D call: TRBD1 (6 bases). V was trimmed by 1 base and J by 4 bases, leaving 23 bases between them. There are 20 residues in the CDR3. Germline CDR1 is LGHNA and CDR2 is YNFKEQ. The chain's CDR3 is CASSQVVGQGLFIGANVLTF. The CDR3 DNA follows: TGTGCCAGCAGCCAAGTTGTTGGCCAGGGGCTTTTTATCGGGGCCAACGTCCTGACTTTC.